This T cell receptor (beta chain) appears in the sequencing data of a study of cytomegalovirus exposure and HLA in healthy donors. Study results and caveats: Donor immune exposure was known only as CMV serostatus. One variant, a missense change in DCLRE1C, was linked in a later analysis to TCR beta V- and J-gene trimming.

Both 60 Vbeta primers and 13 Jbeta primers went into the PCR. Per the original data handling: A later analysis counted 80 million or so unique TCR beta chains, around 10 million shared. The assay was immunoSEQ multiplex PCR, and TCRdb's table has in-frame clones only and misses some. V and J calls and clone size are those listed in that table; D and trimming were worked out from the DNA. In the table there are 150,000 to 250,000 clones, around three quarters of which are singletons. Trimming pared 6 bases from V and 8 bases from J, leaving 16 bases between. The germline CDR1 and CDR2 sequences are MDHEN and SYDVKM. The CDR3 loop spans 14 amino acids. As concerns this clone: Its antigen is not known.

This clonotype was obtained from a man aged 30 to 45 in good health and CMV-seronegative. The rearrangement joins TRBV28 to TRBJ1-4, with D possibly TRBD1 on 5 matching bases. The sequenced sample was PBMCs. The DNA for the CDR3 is TGTGCCAGCAGCGCGACAGATAGTCTAGAAAAACTGTTTTTT. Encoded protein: CASSATDSLEKLFF.